The 20 T cell receptor beta chains presented below share a single source sample, sequenced in a study of CD8+CD57+ T cells in acquired aplastic anemia. Using genomic DNA as the template, TCR beta VDJ and CDR3 profiling was carried out. TCRdb re-called the reads with MiXCR, one entry per CDR3 protein. Counted here are about 130,000 distinct CDR3 sequences, about half occurring once; the ten biggest clones make up about 2.7%. Sequenced sample: sorted CD4+, CD8+, or CD8+CD57+ T cells (not recorded which) from PBMCs. The receptors were gathered from a human donor in good health, serving as a control.

The V gene is TRBV24-1, the J gene TRBJ1-5; D ambiguous. With 5 bases removed from V and 2 bases from J, the gap between germline ends came to 9 bases. There are 14 residues in the CDR3. Germline V CDR1 and CDR2: KGHDR, SFDVKD. CDR3 coding DNA: TGTGCCACCAGTGGGGGTCGGGGCAATCAGCCCCAGCATTTT. Its protein product is CATSGGRGNQPQHF.

V gene TRBV29-1 combines with J gene TRBJ1-2, with D hard to call. Germline values: CDR1 SQVTM, CDR2 ANQGSEA. The CDR3 is made up of 12 amino acids. V gave up 6 bases and J gave up 0 bases, with 8 bases separating them. In DNA form, the CDR3 reads TGCAGCGTAGGAGCTCCTAACTATGGCTACACCTTC. Amino acid sequence: CSVGAPNYGYTF.

The rearrangement links TRBV25-1 to TRBJ1-2; D possibly corresponds to TRBD1 (5 bases). The length of the CDR3 is 14 residues. In germline, CDR1 is MGHDK, CDR2 SYGVNS. The germline V and J ends were trimmed by 4 bases and 4 bases, with 13 bases remaining between them. The CDR3 sequence: CASSGGPSTYGYTF. CDR3 bases: TGTGCCAGCAGTGGGGGACCATCAACCTATGGCTACACCTTC.

V and J are TRBV5-6 and TRBJ1-6, with TRBD1 as a possible D gene (6 bases). The length of the CDR3 is 14 residues. Germline V gene sequence: CDR1 SGHDT, CDR2 YYEEEE. The V gene lost 1 base and the J gene lost 7 bases, with 9 bases spanning the gap. The CDR3 protein is CASSLTGWNSPLHF. Here the CDR3 DNA reads TGTGCCAGCAGCTTGACAGGGTGGAATTCACCCCTCCACTTT.

The chain is built from TRBV2 and TRBJ2-7, with D maybe TRBD1 (5 bases). The CDR3 has 13 residues. V dropped 6 bases and J dropped 5 bases, with 14 bases sitting between them. Germline loops: CDR1 SNHLY, CDR2 FYNNEI. The CDR3: CASRSRVLHEQYF. The CDR3 DNA reads as TGTGCCAGCAGGAGCAGGGTTTTACACGAGCAGTACTTC.

This clonotype was picked up many times. The chain employs TRBV4-3 and TRBJ2-7, with D possibly matching TRBD2 (5 bases). CDR1 and CDR2 from the germline V gene are LGHNA and YSLEER. Trimming removed 0 bases from V and 6 bases from J, with 15 bases in between. The CDR3 is 15 residues long. This CDR3 reads CASSQERATRREQYF. CDR3 sequence (DNA): TGCGCCAGCAGCCAAGAGAGGGCTACACGGCGCGAGCAGTACTTC.

V gene TRBV19 combines with J gene TRBJ2-1; 8 bases are a match to TRBD1. With V trimmed by 3 bases and J by 4 bases, 5 bases remained unmatched. Looked up from germline, CDR1 is LNHDA and CDR2 is SQIVND (reference sequence). The CDR3 covers 15 residues. DNA for the CDR3: TGTGCCAGTAGTATGGACAGGGCTATTTACAATGAGCAGTTCTTC. Its protein is CASSMDRAIYNEQFF.

This clonotype occurred many times. The chain carries TRBV11-1 and TRBJ2-7; TRBD2 aligns across 7 bases. The CDR3 is made up of 16 amino acids. From germline, CDR1 is SGHAT and CDR2 FQDESV (reference sequence). The V gene end was trimmed by 5 bases and the J gene end by 0 bases; junction bases not matched to a gene: 10. The CDR3 DNA sequence: TGTGCCAGCAGCCCTGGACGGTGGGGGGGCTCCTACGAGCAGTACTTC. Protein: CASSPGRWGGSYEQYF. Combining the CDR3 with reference TRBV11-1 and TRBJ2-7 gives the whole variable domain EAEVAQSPRYKITEKSQAVAFWCDPISGHATLYWYRQILGQGPELLVQFQDESVVDDSQLPKDRFSAERLKGVDSTLKIQPAELGDSAMYLCASSPGRWGGSYEQYFGPGTRLTVT.

The gene calls are TRBV7-3 and TRBJ1-1; 9 positions match TRBD1. The CDR3 runs to 13 residues. Per the germline V gene, CDR1 is SGHTA and CDR2 is FQGTGA. J was trimmed by 3 bases and V by 6 bases; bases with no gene match: 2. The CDR3 region is CASRRQGDTEAFF. The CDR3 DNA is TGTGCCAGCAGGAGACAGGGGGACACTGAAGCTTTCTTT.

Points on this clonotype: Germline is not matched at one junction end, which may reflect a read error. This chain joins TRBV2 and TRBJ2-5; D tentatively fits TRBD1 or TRBD2 (5 bases each). Looked up from germline, CDR1 is SNHLY and CDR2 is FYNNEI. The CDR3 consists of 13 residues. The CDR3 is CASSESEIGTQCF. CDR3 nucleotide sequence: TGTGCCAGCAGTGAATCGGAGATAGGGACCCAGTGCTTC.

V is TRBV29-1 and J is TRBJ2-1, with 14 positions matching TRBD2. V lost 5 bases and J lost 6; bases outside the gene matches: 12. The CDR3 loop spans 17 amino acids. Germline CDR1 and CDR2: SQVTM and ANQGSEA. Here the CDR3 DNA reads TGCAGCGTTCTAGGGGGACTAGCGGGGGTCACGTCCAATGAGCAGTTCTTC. The encoded protein is CSVLGGLAGVTSNEQFF.

This clonotype was picked up many times. CDR3 amino acids: CASSPSDRSVETQYF. As DNA, the CDR3 is TGTGCCAGCAGCCCGTCGGACAGATCGGTGGAGACCCAGTACTTC. V usage is TRBV7-9 and J usage is TRBJ2-5; tentatively, D is TRBD1 (6 bases). With 5 bases removed from V and 5 bases from J, the gap between germline ends came to 18 bases. Per germline, CDR1 SEHNR and CDR2 FQNEAQ (reference sequence). The CDR3 runs to 15 residues.

This clonotype has a count of ten or more. The chain combines TRBV3-1 with TRBJ1-6; D not certain. Germline CDR1 is LGHDT and CDR2 is YNNKEL (reference sequence). V lost 1 base and J lost 9, with 10 bases in between. The CDR3 consists of 14 residues. The CDR3 loop is CASSQVGIRSPLHF. The CDR3 DNA reads as TGTGCCAGCAGCCAAGTGGGGATTCGTTCACCCCTCCACTTT.

This clonotype has at least ten counts. The V and J genes are TRBV12-3 or TRBV12-4 and TRBJ1-5, with 7 bases identical to TRBD1. V lost 5 bases and J lost 0; bases outside the gene matches: 7. The CDR3 spans 16 residues. The CDR3 coding sequence is TGTGCCAGCAGTCTCACGACAGGGTCTAGCAATCAGCCCCAGCATTTT. Its protein product is CASSLTTGSSNQPQHF.

This clonotype was counted only a few times. V and J are TRBV24-1 and TRBJ1-2; TRBD1 matches at 10 bases. This CDR3 comprises 14 residues. The V gene's germline CDR1 is KGHDR and CDR2 SFDVKD. V lost 4 bases, J lost 8 bases, and 6 bases stayed unmatched. CDR3 in amino acids: CATSDARTGGGYTF. CDR3 nucleotide sequence: TGTGCCACCAGTGACGCAAGGACAGGGGGAGGCTACACCTTC.

The chain employs TRBV7-9 and TRBJ1-6; the match to TRBD1 covers 8 bases. Germline V gene sequence: CDR1 SEHNR, CDR2 FQNEAQ (reference sequence). There are 14 residues in the CDR3. The V segment lost 4 bases and the J segment 10 bases; nucleotides outside the gene matches: 6. CDR3 sequence: CASSSGGTASPLHF. The CDR3 DNA follows: TGTGCCAGCAGCTCAGGGGGCACGGCCTCACCCCTCCACTTT.

The genes are TRBV19 and TRBJ1-5; 8 nucleotides line up with TRBD1. Germline CDR1 reads LNHDA; CDR2 reads SQIVND (reference sequence). V lost 5 bases to trimming and J lost 4 bases; unmatched junction nucleotides: 7. The CDR3 has 15 amino acids. CDR3 sequence reads: CASSSGTGPNQPQHF. In DNA, the CDR3 is TGTGCCAGTAGTTCGGGGACAGGACCTAATCAGCCCCAGCATTTT.

Worth noting for this clonotype: A junction end diverges from the germline sequence, so it may reflect a read error. The V call is TRBV10-2, the J call TRBJ1-6; D is perhaps TRBD1 (5 bases). CDR1 is WSHSY and CDR2 is SAAADI in the germline V gene. The CDR3 length is 13 residues. The CDR3 nucleotides read TGCGCCAGCATGACAAGACAGTATTCACCCCCCCACTTT. This codes for CASMTRQYSPPHF.

The V gene is TRBV5-1, the J gene TRBJ1-1, with D perhaps TRBD1 (5 bases). V was shortened by 4 bases and J by 0 bases, with 10 bases between the two germline ends. This CDR3 comprises 14 residues. Germline-derived CDR1 and CDR2 are SGHRS and YFSETQ. The CDR3 DNA follows: TGCGCCAGCAGCGTAGGGACCCTGAACACTGAAGCTTTCTTT. It specifies CASSVGTLNTEAFF.

In regard to this clonotype: Mismatch with germline at one junction end may stem from a read error. The chain carries TRBV7-7 and TRBJ2-7, with no clear D. Germline loops: CDR1 SSHAT, CDR2 FNYEAQ (reference sequence). The CDR3 spans 13 residues. The CDR3 DNA reads TGTGCTAGCAGCTTAGAAGAGTATGGCGAGCAGTACTTC. As protein: CASSLEEYGEQYF.